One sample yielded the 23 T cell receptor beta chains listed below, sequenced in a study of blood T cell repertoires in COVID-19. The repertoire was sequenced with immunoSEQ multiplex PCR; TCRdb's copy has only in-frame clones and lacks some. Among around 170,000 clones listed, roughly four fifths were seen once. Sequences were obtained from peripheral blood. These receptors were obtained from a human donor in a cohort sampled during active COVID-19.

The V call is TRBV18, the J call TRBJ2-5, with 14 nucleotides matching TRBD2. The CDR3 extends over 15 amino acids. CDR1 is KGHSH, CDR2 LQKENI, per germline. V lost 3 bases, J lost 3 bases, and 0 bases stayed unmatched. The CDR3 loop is CASSPTSGGEETQYF. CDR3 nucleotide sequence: TGTGCCAGCTCACCGACTAGCGGGGGGGAAGAGACCCAGTACTTC.

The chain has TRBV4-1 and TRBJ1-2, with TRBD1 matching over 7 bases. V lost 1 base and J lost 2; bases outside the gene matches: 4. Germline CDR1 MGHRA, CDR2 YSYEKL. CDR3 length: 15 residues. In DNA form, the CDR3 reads TGCGCCAGCAGCCAAGGGCTACAGGGGAACTATGGCTACACCTTC. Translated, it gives CASSQGLQGNYGYTF.

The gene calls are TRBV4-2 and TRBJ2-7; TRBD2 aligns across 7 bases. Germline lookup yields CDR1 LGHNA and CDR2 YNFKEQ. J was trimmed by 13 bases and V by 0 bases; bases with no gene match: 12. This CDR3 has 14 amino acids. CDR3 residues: CASSQDKAGGSSYF. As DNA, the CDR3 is TGTGCCAGCAGCCAAGATAAGGCGGGCGGGAGCTCTTACTTC.

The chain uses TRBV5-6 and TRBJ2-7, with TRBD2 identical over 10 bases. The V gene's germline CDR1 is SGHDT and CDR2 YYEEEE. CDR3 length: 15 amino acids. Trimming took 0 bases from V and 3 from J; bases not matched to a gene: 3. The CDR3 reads CASSLELAGNYEQYF. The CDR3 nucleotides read TGTGCCAGCAGCTTGGAACTAGCGGGAAACTACGAGCAGTACTTC.

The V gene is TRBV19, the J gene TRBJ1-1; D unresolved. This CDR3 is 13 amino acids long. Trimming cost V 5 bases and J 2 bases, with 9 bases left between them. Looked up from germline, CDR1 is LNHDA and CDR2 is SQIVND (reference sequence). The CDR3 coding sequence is TGTGCCAGTAGTTGGCAGTTAAACACTGAAGCTTTCTTT. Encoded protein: CASSWQLNTEAFF.

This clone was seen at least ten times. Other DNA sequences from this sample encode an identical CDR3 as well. DNA of the CDR3: TGTGCCAGCAGTTACGGTGTCAGCTCTGGAAACACCATATATTTT. As protein: CASSYGVSSGNTIYF. The chain links TRBV6-5 to TRBJ1-3; D not resolved. The V end lost 2 bases, the J end lost 0 bases, and 8 bases lay between the germline ends. The germline CDR1 and CDR2 sequences are MNHEY and SVGAGI. The CDR3 is made up of 15 amino acids.

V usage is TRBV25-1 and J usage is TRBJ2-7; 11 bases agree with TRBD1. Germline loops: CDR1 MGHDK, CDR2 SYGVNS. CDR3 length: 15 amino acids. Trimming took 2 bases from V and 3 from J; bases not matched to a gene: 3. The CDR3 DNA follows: TGTGCCAGCAGTGAAAGGACAGGGGGCATCTACGAGCAGTACTTC. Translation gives CASSERTGGIYEQYF.

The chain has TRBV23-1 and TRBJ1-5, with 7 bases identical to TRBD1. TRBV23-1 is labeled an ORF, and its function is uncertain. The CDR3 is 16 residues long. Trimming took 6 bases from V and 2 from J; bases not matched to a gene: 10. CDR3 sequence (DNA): TGCGCCAGCAGGTTGGGTGGCAGGGGGTGCAATCAGCCCCAGCATTTT. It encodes CASRLGGRGCNQPQHF.

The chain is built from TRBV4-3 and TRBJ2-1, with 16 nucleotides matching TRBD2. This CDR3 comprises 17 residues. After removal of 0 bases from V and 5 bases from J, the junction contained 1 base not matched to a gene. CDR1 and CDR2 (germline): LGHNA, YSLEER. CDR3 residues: CASSQDGTSGGDNEQFF. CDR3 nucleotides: TGCGCCAGCAGCCAAGATGGGACTAGCGGGGGGGACAATGAGCAGTTCTTC.

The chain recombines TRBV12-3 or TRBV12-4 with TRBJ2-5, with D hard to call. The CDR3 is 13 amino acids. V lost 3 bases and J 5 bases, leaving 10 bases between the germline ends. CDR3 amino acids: CASSFGRPETQYF. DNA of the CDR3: TGTGCCAGCAGTTTTGGCAGGCCGGAGACCCAGTACTTC.

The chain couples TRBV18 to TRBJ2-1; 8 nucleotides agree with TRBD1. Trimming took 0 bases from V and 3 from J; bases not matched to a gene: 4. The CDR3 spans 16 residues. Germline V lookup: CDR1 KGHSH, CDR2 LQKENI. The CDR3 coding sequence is TGTGCCAGCTCACCACCAACTGGACAGGGCTACAATGAGCAGTTCTTC. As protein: CASSPPTGQGYNEQFF.

The CDR3 DNA is TGTGCCAGCAGGCCTCCGGGACAGGGGATAACCTACGAGCAGTACTTC. It encodes CASRPPGQGITYEQYF. The J gene is TRBJ2-7, the V gene TRBV6-2 or TRBV6-3; 10 nucleotides match TRBD1. The CDR3 is made up of 16 amino acids. Per the germline V gene, CDR1 is MNHEY and CDR2 is SVGEGT. V shed 6 bases and J 2 bases; nucleotides not matched to a gene: 10.

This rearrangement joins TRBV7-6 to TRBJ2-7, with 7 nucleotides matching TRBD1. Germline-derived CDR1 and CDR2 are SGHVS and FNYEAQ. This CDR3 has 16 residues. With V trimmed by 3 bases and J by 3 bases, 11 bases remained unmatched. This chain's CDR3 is CASSLGTALQNYEQYF. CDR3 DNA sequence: TGTGCCAGCAGCTTGGGGACAGCCCTACAAAACTACGAGCAGTACTTC. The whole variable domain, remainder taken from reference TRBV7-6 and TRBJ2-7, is GAGVSQSPRYKVTKRGQDVALRCDPISGHVSLYWYRQALGQGPEFLTYFNYEAQQDKSGLPNDRFSAERPEGSISTLTIQRTEQRDSAMYRCASSLGTALQNYEQYFGPGTRLTVT.

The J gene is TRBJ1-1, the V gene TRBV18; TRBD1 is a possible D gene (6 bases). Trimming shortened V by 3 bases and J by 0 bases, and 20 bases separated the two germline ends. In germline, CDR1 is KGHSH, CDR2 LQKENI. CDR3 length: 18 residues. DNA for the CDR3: TGTGCCAGCTCACCTCGGGGCAGGGGAACTATTATGAACACTGAAGCTTTCTTT. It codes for CASSPRGRGTIMNTEAFF.

CDR3 sequence: CASTSLAGGADTQYF. In nucleotides, the CDR3 is TGTGCCAGCACAAGTCTAGCGGGAGGAGCAGATACGCAGTATTTT. The chain is built from TRBV2 and TRBJ2-3; 11 bases align to TRBD2. Germline V gene lookup returns CDR1 SNHLY and CDR2 FYNNEI. CDR3 length: 15 residues. The V gene end was trimmed by 7 bases and the J gene end by 4 bases; junction bases not matched to a gene: 7.

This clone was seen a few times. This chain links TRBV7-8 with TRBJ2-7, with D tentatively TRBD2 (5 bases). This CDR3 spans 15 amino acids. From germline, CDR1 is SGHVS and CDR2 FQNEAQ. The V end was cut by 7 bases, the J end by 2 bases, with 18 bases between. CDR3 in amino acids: CASIAASFQAYEQYF. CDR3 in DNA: TGTGCCAGCATCGCTGCTAGCTTCCAGGCCTACGAGCAGTACTTC.

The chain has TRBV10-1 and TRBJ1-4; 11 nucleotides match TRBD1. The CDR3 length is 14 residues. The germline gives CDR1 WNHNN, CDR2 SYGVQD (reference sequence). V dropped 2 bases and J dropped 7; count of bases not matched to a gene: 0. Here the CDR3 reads CASSEGTGGEKLFF. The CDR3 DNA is TGCGCCAGCAGTGAGGGGACAGGGGGTGAAAAACTGTTTTTT.

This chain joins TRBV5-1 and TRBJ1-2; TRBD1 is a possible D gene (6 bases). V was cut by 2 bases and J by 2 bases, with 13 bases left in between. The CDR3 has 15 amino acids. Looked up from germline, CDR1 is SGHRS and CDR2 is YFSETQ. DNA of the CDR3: TGCGCCAGCAGCTTACAGGGAACACAGAACTATGGCTACACCTTC. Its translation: CASSLQGTQNYGYTF.

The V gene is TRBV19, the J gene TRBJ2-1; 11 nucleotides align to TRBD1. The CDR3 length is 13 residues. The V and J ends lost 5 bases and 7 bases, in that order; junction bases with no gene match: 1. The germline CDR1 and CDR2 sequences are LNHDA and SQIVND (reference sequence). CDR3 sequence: CASSGTGGNEQFF. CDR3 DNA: TGTGCCAGTAGTGGGACAGGGGGAAATGAGCAGTTCTTC.

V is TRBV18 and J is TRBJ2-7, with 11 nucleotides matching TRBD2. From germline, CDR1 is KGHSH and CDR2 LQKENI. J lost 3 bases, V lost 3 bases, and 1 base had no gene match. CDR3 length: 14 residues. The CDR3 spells CASSPTSGSYEQYF. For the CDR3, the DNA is TGTGCCAGCTCACCTACTAGCGGGAGCTACGAGCAGTACTTC. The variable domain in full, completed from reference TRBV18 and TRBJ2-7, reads NAGVMQNPRHLVRRRGQEARLRCSPMKGHSHVYWYRQLPEEGLKFMVYLQKENIIDESGMPKERFSAEFPKEGPSILRIQQVVRGDSAAYFCASSPTSGSYEQYFGPGTRLTVT.

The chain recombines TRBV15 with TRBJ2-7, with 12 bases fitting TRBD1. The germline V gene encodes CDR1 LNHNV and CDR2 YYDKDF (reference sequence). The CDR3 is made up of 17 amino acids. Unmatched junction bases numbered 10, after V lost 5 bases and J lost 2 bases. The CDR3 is CATSGGQGASFAYEQYF. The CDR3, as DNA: TGTGCCACCAGCGGGGGACAGGGGGCATCTTTTGCCTACGAGCAGTACTTC.

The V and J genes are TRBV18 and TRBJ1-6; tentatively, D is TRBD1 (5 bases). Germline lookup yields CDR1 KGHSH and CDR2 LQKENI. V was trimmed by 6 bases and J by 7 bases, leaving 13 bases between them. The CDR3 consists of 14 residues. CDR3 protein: CASSQAGSNSPLHF. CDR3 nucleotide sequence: TGTGCCAGCTCCCAGGCAGGGTCCAATTCACCCCTCCACTTT.

The CDR3 loop is CASSQEWGQGHYEQYF. The CDR3 DNA is TGCGCCAGCAGCCAAGAATGGGGACAGGGCCACTACGAGCAGTACTTC. V gene TRBV4-3 combines with J gene TRBJ2-7, with 9 bases identical to TRBD1. Germline trimming cut 0 bases from V and 3 bases from J; bases unmatched to any gene: 6. Per germline, CDR1 LGHNA and CDR2 YSLEER. The CDR3 has 16 residues.